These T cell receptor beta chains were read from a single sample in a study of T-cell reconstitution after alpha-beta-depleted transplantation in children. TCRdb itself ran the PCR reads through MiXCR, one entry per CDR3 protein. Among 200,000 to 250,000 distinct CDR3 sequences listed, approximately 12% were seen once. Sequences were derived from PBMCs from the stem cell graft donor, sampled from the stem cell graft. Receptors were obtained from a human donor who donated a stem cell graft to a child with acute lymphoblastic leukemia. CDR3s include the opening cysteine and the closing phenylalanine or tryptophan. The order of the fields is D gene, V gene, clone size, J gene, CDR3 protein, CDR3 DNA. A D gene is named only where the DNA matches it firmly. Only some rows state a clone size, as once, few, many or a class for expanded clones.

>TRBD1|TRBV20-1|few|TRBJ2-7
CSAAGQGPTYEQYF
TGCAGTGCTGCCGGACAGGGGCCCACCTACGAGCAGTACTTC
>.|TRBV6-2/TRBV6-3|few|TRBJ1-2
CASSSSWGYGYTF
TGTGCCAGCAGTAGTTCGTGGGGCTATGGCTACACCTTC
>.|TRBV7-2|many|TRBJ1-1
CASSFGGEQTEAFF
TGTGCCAGCAGCTTCGGGGGGGAACAGACAGAAGCTTTCTTT
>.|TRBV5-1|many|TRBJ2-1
CASSAASEQFF
TGCGCCAGCAGCGCGGCCTCAGAGCAGTTCTTC
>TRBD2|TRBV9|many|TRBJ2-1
CASSLTSGGHNEQFF
TGTGCCAGCAGCTTGACTAGCGGGGGACACAATGAGCAGTTCTTC
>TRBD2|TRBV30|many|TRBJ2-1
CAWSRLAGGPGYRGSYNEQFF
TGTGCCTGGAGTAGACTAGCGGGAGGGCCCGGATACCGTGGCTCCTACAATGAGCAGTTCTTC
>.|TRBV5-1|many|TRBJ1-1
CASSMTETTEAFF
TGCGCCAGCAGTATGACAGAGACCACTGAAGCTTTCTTT
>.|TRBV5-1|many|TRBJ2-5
CASSFWTEGQETQYF
TGCGCCAGCAGCTTTTGGACAGAGGGCCAAGAGACCCAGTACTTC
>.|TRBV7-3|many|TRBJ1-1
CASSPTLSLVQGPEAFF
TGTGCCAGCAGCCCTACCCTTAGCCTGGTACAGGGCCCTGAAGCTTTCTTT
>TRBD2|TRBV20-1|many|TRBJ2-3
CSASSGGGLSSSTDTQYF
TGCAGTGCTTCTAGCGGGGGGGGACTATCATCTAGCACAGATACGCAGTATTTT
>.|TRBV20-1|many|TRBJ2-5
CSAQRAQETQYF
TGCAGTGCTCAGCGGGCGCAAGAGACCCAGTACTTC
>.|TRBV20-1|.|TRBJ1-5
CSARAPVFGQLYSNQPQHF
TGCAGTGCTAGGGCTCCGGTCTTCGGACAGCTGTATAGCAATCAGCCCCAGCATTTT
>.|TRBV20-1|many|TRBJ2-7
CSVRGEGESYEQYF
TGCAGTGTTCGTGGGGAGGGGGAGTCCTACGAGCAGTACTTC
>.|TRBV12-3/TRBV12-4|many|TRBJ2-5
CASRGGPETQYF
TGTGCCAGCAGGGGGGGCCCGGAGACCCAGTACTTC
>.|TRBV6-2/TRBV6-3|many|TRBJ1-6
CASSIALGSNSPLHF
TGTGCCAGCAGTATAGCCCTCGGAAGTAATTCACCCCTCCACTTT
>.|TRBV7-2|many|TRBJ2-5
CASSQAGQSVETQYF
TGTGCCAGCAGCCAAGCAGGACAGTCAGTAGAGACCCAGTACTTC
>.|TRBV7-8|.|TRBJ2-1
CASSYRDGEQFF
TGTGCCAGCAGCTACAGGGATGGTGAGCAGTTCTTC